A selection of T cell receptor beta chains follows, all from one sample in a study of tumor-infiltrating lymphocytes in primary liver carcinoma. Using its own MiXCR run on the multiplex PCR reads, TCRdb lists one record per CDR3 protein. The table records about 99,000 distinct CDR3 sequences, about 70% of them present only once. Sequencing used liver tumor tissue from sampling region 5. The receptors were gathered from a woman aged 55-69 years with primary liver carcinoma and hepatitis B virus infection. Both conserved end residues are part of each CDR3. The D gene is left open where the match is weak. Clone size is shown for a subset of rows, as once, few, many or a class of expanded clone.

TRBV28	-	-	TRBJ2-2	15	TGTACCAGCAGTTTCAGGGGTCGGGGCACCGGGGAGCTGTTTTTT	CTSSFRGRGTGELFF
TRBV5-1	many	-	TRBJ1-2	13	TGCGCCAGCAGGCCCGACGGGAACTATGGCTACACCTTC	CASRPDGNYGYTF
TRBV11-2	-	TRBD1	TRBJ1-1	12	TGTGCCAGCAGTCTTGGGACAGCTCAAGCTATCTTT	CASSLGTAQAIF
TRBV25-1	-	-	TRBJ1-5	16	TGTGCCAGCAGGCGTTGTCGGGACGATAGCAATCAGCCCCAGCATTTT	CASRRCRDDSNQPQHF
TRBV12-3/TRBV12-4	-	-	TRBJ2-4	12	TGTGCCAACAGTCTCATGGAAAGCATTCAGTACTTC	CANSLMESIQYF
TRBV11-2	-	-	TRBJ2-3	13	TGTGCCAGCAGCATAGATCGGGGAGATGCGCAGTATTTT	CASSIDRGDAQYF
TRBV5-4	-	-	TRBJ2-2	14	TGTGCCAGCAGCTTGGGGACAAGTCTCCGGGAGCTCTTTTTT	CASSLGTSLRELFF
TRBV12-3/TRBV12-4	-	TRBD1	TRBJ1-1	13	TGTGCCAGCAGTACCCGGACAGGGACTAAAGCTTTCTTT	CASSTRTGTKAFF
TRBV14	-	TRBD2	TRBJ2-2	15	TGTGCCAGCAGCCACGGACTAGCGGGCACCGGGGAGTCGTTTTTT	CASSHGLAGTGESFF
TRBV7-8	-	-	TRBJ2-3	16	TGTGCCAGCAGCCCACCCAGGATAGGGGTTCCAGATACGCAGTATTTT	CASSPPRIGVPDTQYF
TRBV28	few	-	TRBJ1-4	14	TGTGCCAGCAGTTTATACAGTGGTGATGAAAAACTGTTTTTT	CASSLYSGDEKLFF
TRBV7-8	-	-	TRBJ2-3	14	TGTGCCAGCAGCTTCCTAGTTAAGTCAGATACGTGGTATTTT	CASSFLVKSDTWYF
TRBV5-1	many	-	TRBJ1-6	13	TGCGCCAGCAGCTTGTCAGATAATTCACCCCTCCACTTT	CASSLSDNSPLHF
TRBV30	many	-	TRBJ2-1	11	TGTGCCTGGAGTGTAAACAATGAGCAGTTCTTC	CAWSVNNEQFF
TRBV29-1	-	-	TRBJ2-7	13	TGCAGCGTTGCTACAGAGTGGGGGTACGAGCAATACTTC	CSVATEWGYEQYF
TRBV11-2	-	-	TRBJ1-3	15	TGCGCCAGCAGTTTAGAACCCGGACCGCAAAGCACCATATATTTT	CASSLEPGPQSTIYF
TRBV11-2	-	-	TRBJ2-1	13	TGTGTCTGCAGTTTAGGACAGTACAATGAGCAGTTCTTC	CVCSLGQYNEQFF
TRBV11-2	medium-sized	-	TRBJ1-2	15	TGTGCCAGCAGCTTAGAGGGCACCTCCTATGAAAGCTACACCTTC	CASSLEGTSYESYTF
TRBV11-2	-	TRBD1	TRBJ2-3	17	TGTGCCAGCAACTTAGGGGTTCGGACAGGGGTCACAGGTACGCAGTATTTT	CASNLGVRTGVTGTQYF
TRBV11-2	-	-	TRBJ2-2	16	TGTGCCAGCAGCTTATTAGGGGGAACGAACACCGGGGAGCTGTTATTT	CASSLLGGTNTGELLF
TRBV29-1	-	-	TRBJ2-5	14	TGCAGCGTTGAGAGTGGGGGGGCCCCAGAGACCCAGTACTTC	CSVESGGAPETQYF
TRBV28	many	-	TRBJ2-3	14	TGTGCCAGCAGTTTAGTTCAGTTCACAGATACGCAGTATTTT	CASSLVQFTDTQYF
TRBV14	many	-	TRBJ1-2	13	TGTGCCAGCAGCCAAGACAGGACATATGGCTACACCTTC	CASSQDRTYGYTF
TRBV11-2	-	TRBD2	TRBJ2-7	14	TGCACCAGCAGCTTGACTAGCGGGAGTTTCGAGCAGTACTTC	CTSSLTSGSFEQYF
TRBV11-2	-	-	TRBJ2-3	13	TGTGCCAGCAGCTTAAATCGACGAGATACGCGGTATTTT	CASSLNRRDTRYF
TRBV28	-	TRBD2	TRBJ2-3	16	TGTGCCAGCAGGCCCGGGACTAGCGGGGGCACAGATACGCAGTATTTT	CASRPGTSGGTDTQYF
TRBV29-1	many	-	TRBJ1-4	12	TGCAGCGTTCGAGGGGCCGGAGAAAAACTGTTTTTT	CSVRGAGEKLFF
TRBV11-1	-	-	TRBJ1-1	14	TGTGCCAGCAGCTTAGACAGGGTGAGCACTGAAGTTTTCTTT	CASSLDRVSTEVFF
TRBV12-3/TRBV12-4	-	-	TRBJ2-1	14	TGTGCCAGCAGTCTCGGCGAGACCGACAATGAGCAGATCTTC	CASSLGETDNEQIF
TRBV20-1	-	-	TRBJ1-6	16	TGCAGCGCTAGCGATTACCGGGACATAGAGGATTCACCCCTCCACTTT	CSASDYRDIEDSPLHF
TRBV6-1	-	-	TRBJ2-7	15	TGTACCATCAGTTTAGAAGGGACGGGCTCCTACGAGCAGTACTTC	CTISLEGTGSYEQYF
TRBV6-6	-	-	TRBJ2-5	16	TGTGCCAGCACCCTCAGCCGCAGGGCTGTACAAGAGACCCAGCACTTC	CASTLSRRAVQETQHF
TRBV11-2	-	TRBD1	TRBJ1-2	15	TGTGCCAGCAGCTTAACCGGACAGGGTTACCATGGCTACACCTTC	CASSLTGQGYHGYTF
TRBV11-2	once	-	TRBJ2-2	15	TGTGCCAACAGTCCCCGTTCTGGAGGCTCCGGGGAACTGTTTTTT	CANSPRSGGSGELFF
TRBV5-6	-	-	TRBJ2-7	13	TGTGCCAGCAGCGACGGATGGTCCTACGAGGAGTACTTC	CASSDGWSYEEYF
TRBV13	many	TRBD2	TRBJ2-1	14	TGTGCCAGCAGCCCCCGGGACTACAACAATGAGCAGTTCTTC	CASSPRDYNNEQFF
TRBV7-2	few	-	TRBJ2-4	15	TGTGCCAGCAGCTTAGGGTTTGGGTCCAAAAACATTCAGTACTTC	CASSLGFGSKNIQYF
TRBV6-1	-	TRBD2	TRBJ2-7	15	TGTGCCAGCAGTGACGGTTCTAGCGGGGGCTACGAGCAGTGCTTC	CASSDGSSGGYEQCF
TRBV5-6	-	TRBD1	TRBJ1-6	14	TGTACTAGCAGCTGGGGGACAGAGGTTTCACCCCTCCACTTT	CTSSWGTEVSPLHF